The 28 T cell receptor beta chains presented below share a single source sample, sequenced in a study of T cells in women clearing cervical HPV infection. The data were produced by immunoSEQ multiplex PCR, yet TCRdb's version contains in-frame clones alone and is incomplete. Listed are 20,000 to 25,000 clones; less than 4% falls within the top ten. The material sequenced was blood buffy coat. Receptors originate from a woman aged 18 to 75 with a cervical HPV16 infection that either progressed to CIN3+ or cleared (not recorded which).

About this clone: The read ends 3 residues before the CDR3 terminus; that terminus is restored from the germline J gene. The J gene is TRBJ1-5, the V gene TRBV30; unclear D gene. Trimming cost V 0 bases and J 4 bases, with 7 bases left between them. The CDR3 spans 13 residues. CDR1 and CDR2 from the germline V gene are GTSNPN and SVGIG (reference sequence). CDR3 bases read: TGTGCCTGGAGTGTACAAGAAAATCAGCCC. Translated: CAWSVQENQP. The full CDR3 reads CAWSVQENQPQHF.

Comment on this clone: With the read ending 3 residues before the CDR3 end, the germline J gene is used to fill in that end. The chain recombines TRBV5-6 with TRBJ2-4; 13 positions match TRBD2. CDR1 and CDR2 (germline): SGHDT, YYEEEE. V gave up 7 bases and J gave up 8 bases; unmatched junction bases: 6. This CDR3 has 14 amino acids. This chain's CDR3 is CASSWTSGSHIQYF. The sequenced part of the CDR3 DNA is TGTGCCAGCTCCTGGACTAGCGGGAGCCACATT.

A word on this clone: The read ends 3 residues before the CDR3 terminus; that terminus is restored from the germline J gene. The chain has TRBV7-7 and TRBJ2-1; the match to TRBD2 covers 7 bases. The junction had 4 bases not matched to a gene; V was cut back by 0 bases and J by 5 bases. The CDR3 spans 15 residues. Per germline, CDR1 SSHAT and CDR2 FNYEAQ (reference sequence). CDR3 DNA, as far as it was read: TGTGCCAGCAGCTTAGCACGCGGGAGTGACAATGAG. Protein sequence: CASSLARGSDNE. The whole CDR3 sequence is CASSLARGSDNEQFF.

Points on this clone: The CDR3 end lies 3 residues beyond the end of the read and is filled in from the germline J gene. The chain recombines TRBV20-1 with TRBJ2-1; no definite D call. CDR3 length: 14 amino acids. The V end was cut by 3 bases, the J end by 6 bases, with 15 bases between. Germline CDR1 DFQATT, CDR2 SNEGSKA (reference sequence). CDR3 residues: CSASPRIGFNEQFF. The CDR3 bases that were read are TGCAGTGCTAGTCCTAGAATAGGTTTCAATGAG.

About this clone itself: The read stops 3 residues short of the end of the CDR3; the missing end is completed from the germline J gene. V usage is TRBV23-1 and J usage is TRBJ2-1; the match to TRBD2 covers 7 bases. TRBV23-1 has ORF status, its function being uncertain. The trim removed 6 bases at V and 4 bases at J, leaving 9 bases unmatched. The CDR3 has 15 residues. CDR3 region: CASSRMGGSYNEQFF. The sequenced CDR3 bases are TGCGCCAGCAGCCGTATGGGCGGGAGTTACAATGAG.

For this clone: The read ends 3 residues shy of where the CDR3 ends; the end is completed using the germline J gene. The chain combines TRBV18 with TRBJ1-1; 8 bases agree with TRBD1. This CDR3 has 13 residues. With V trimmed by 5 bases and J by 4 bases, 3 bases remained unmatched. Germline V lookup: CDR1 KGHSH, CDR2 LQKENI. The CDR3 loop reads CASSIQGATEAFF. The covered CDR3 bases are TGTGCCAGCTCAATTCAGGGGGCCACTGAA.

On this clone itself: The read halts 3 residues ahead of the CDR3 end, with the missing end drawn from the germline J gene. The V gene is TRBV20-1, the J gene TRBJ2-1; no firm D call. With 3 bases removed from V and 4 bases from J, the gap between germline ends came to 16 bases. CDR1 is DFQATT, CDR2 SNEGSKA, per germline (reference sequence). CDR3 length equals 15 residues. The CDR3 region is CSARSRLEAYNEQFF. The CDR3 DNA, read in part, is TGCAGTGCTAGGTCCCGGCTAGAAGCGTACAATGAG.

A note on this clone: The read is 3 residues too short to cover the CDR3 end, so that end is filled in from the germline J gene. The J gene is TRBJ2-3, the V gene TRBV7-3; D may be TRBD1 (6 bases). Germline values: CDR1 SGHTA, CDR2 FQGTGA. CDR3 length equals 16 residues. Trimming took off 1 base at V and 0 bases at J, with 11 bases between the two ends. Incomplete CDR3 DNA: TGTGCCAGCAGCTTAAATGCAGGGGTTAGCACAGATACG. Translating gives CASSLNAGVSTDT. The full CDR3 reads CASSLNAGVSTDTQYF. Full variable domain (remainder filled in from reference TRBV7-3 and TRBJ2-3): GAGVSQTPSNKVTEKGKYVELRCDPISGHTALYWYRQSLGQGPEFLIYFQGTGAADDSGLPNDRFFAVRPEGSVSTLKIQRTERGDSAVYLCASSLNAGVSTDTQYFGPGTRLTVL.

As to this clone: The read ends 3 residues early relative to the CDR3; the germline J gene fills the gap. The V gene is TRBV19, the J gene TRBJ1-5, with a tentative D call TRBD1 (5 bases). Germline lookup yields CDR1 LNHDA and CDR2 SQIVND (reference sequence). CDR3 length: 14 amino acids. Between the trimmed V and J ends, which lost 8 bases and 4 bases, there was a span of 15 bases. The sequenced part of the CDR3 DNA is TGTGCCAGTTCCCCCGACAGTTGGAATCAGCCC. This encodes CASSPDSWNQP. The whole CDR3 sequence reads CASSPDSWNQPQHF.

The DNA read from the CDR3 is TGTGCCAGCAGCCCCGGACAGGGCGACTATGGC. Translation: CASSPGQGDYG. The whole CDR3 sequence reads CASSPGQGDYGYTF. The chain links TRBV11-2 to TRBJ1-2; 8 nucleotides line up with TRBD1. The sequence runs out 3 residues before the end of the CDR3; the remainder is reconstructed from the germline J gene. The CDR3 loop spans 14 amino acids. V dropped 5 bases and J dropped 3; count of bases not matched to a gene: 5. Looked up from germline, CDR1 is SGHAT and CDR2 is FQNNGV. Based on the CDR3 plus reference TRBV11-2 and TRBJ1-2, the full variable domain is EAGVAQSPRYKIIEKRQSVAFWCNPISGHATLYWYQQILGQGPKLLIQFQNNGVVDDSQLPKDRFSAERLKGVDSTLKIQPAKLEDSAVYLCASSPGQGDYGYTFGSGTRLTVV.

As concerns this clone: Read sequence stops 3 residues before the CDR3 end, and the germline J gene provides the missing end. The J gene is TRBJ2-1, the V gene TRBV20-1; 9 bases map to TRBD2. The CDR3 sequence is 17 residues long. Germline lookup yields CDR1 DFQATT and CDR2 SNEGSKA (reference sequence). V lost 3 bases and J lost 0; bases outside the gene matches: 9. Partial CDR3 DNA: TGCAGTGCTAGGCCGTCTAGCGGGGCCCGCTCCTACAATGAG. Residues: CSARPSSGARSYNE. Given in full, the CDR3 is CSARPSSGARSYNEQFF.

A remark on this clone: From the germline J gene comes the end of the CDR3, since the read stops 3 residues before it. This chain connects TRBV7-9 to TRBJ1-2; D possibly corresponds to TRBD1 (5 bases). CDR1 and CDR2 from the germline V gene are SEHNR and FQNEAQ (reference sequence). Between the trimmed V and J ends, which lost 1 base and 6 bases, there was a span of 9 bases. The CDR3 extends over 13 amino acids. Partial CDR3 DNA: TGTGCCAGCAGCTTAGAAGGGGTTCATGGC. Amino acids: CASSLEGVHG. The CDR3 as a whole reads CASSLEGVHGYTF. Variable domain in full (rest from reference TRBV7-9 and TRBJ1-2): DTGVSQNPRHKITKRGQNVTFRCDPISEHNRLYWYRQTLGQGPEFLTYFQNEAQLEKSRLLSDRFSAERPKGSFSTLEIQRTEQGDSAMYLCASSLEGVHGYTFGSGTRLTVV.

Turning to this clone: Read coverage stops 3 residues before the CDR3 terminus; the germline J gene supplies the remainder. The V call is TRBV20-1, the J call TRBJ2-7, with 9 nucleotides matching TRBD1. CDR3 length: 12 residues. Trimming removed 6 bases from V and 4 bases from J; junction bases left unmatched: 4. CDR1 and CDR2 (germline): DFQATT, SNEGSKA (reference sequence). The CDR3 bases that were read are TGCAGTGCAGTGGACAGGGGTTACGAG. This encodes CSAVDRGYE. The complete CDR3 reads CSAVDRGYEQYF.

CDR3 DNA, as far as it was read: TGTGCCAGTAAGGGACTAAACACCGGGGAG. Translation gives CASKGLNTGE. The whole CDR3 protein is CASKGLNTGELFF. V usage is TRBV19 and J usage is TRBJ2-2, with 7 bases aligning to TRBD2. The CDR3 goes on 3 residues after the read ends, and that part is filled in from the germline J gene. J lost 2 bases, V lost 7 bases, and 1 base had no gene match. From germline, CDR1 is LNHDA and CDR2 SQIVND (reference sequence). The CDR3 consists of 13 residues.

Comment on this clone: From the germline J gene comes the end of the CDR3, since the read stops 3 residues before it. The chain couples TRBV6-1 to TRBJ1-2; the D is unclear. V gave up 4 bases and J gave up 3 bases, with 6 bases separating them. CDR1 is MNHNS, CDR2 SASEGT, per germline. The CDR3 is made up of 12 amino acids. CDR3 DNA (partial): TGTGCCAGCAGTGTAGTTGACTATGGC. Translation gives CASSVVDYG. The whole CDR3 sequence is CASSVVDYGYTF.

Points on this clone: The DNA ends 3 residues before the CDR3 does, and the rest of the CDR3 is filled in from the germline J gene. This chain joins TRBV6-1 and TRBJ1-3; tentatively, D is TRBD1 (6 bases). The ends were cut back, 2 bases at V and 3 bases at J, with 17 bases in the middle. The CDR3 consists of 17 residues. CDR1 and CDR2 from the germline V gene are MNHNS and SASEGT. CDR3 bases read: TGTGCCAGCAGTGAAATAGCAGGCAGGGGAGTTGGAAACACC. Its protein product is CASSEIAGRGVGNT. In full, the CDR3 reads CASSEIAGRGVGNTIYF.

With respect to this clone: The read stops 3 residues short of the end of the CDR3; the missing end is completed from the germline J gene. The chain uses TRBV9 and TRBJ2-3; weak D call: TRBD2 (5 bases). Per germline, CDR1 SGDLS and CDR2 YYNGEE. Trimming removed 4 bases at V and 2 bases at J, with 14 bases between. This CDR3 comprises 15 residues. This chain's CDR3 is CASSYDYHDTDTQYF. Partial CDR3 DNA: TGTGCCAGCAGCTATGACTACCATGACACAGATACG.

A note on this clone: The DNA ends 3 residues before the CDR3 does, and the rest of the CDR3 is filled in from the germline J gene. This sequence joins TRBV7-2 and TRBJ2-1; 9 positions match TRBD2. CDR1 is SGHTA and CDR2 is FQGNSA in the germline V gene. V lost 5 bases to trimming and J lost 8 bases; unmatched junction nucleotides: 10. This CDR3 is 15 amino acids long. The DNA read from the CDR3 is TGTGCCAGCAGCCCCCGGGGTAGCGGGAGTTATGAG. Amino acids: CASSPRGSGSYE. The entire CDR3 protein reads CASSPRGSGSYEQFF.

As regards this clone: The read terminates 3 residues before the CDR3 end, so the remaining end is supplied by the germline J gene. This chain connects TRBV19 to TRBJ1-1; the D gene is possibly TRBD1 (6 bases). This CDR3 is built from 15 residues. Per the germline V gene, CDR1 is LNHDA and CDR2 is SQIVND (reference sequence). Partial CDR3 DNA: TGTGCCAGTAGTATAGATCTATCGGGGGGGCGCGAA. This encodes CASSIDLSGGRE. The full CDR3 protein reads CASSIDLSGGREAFF.

As concerns this clone: The sequence runs out 3 residues before the end of the CDR3; the remainder is reconstructed from the germline J gene. The rearrangement uses TRBV7-8 and TRBJ1-2; D unresolved. The CDR3 extends over 13 amino acids. Germline V CDR1 and CDR2: SGHVS, FQNEAQ. V was cut by 2 bases and J by 4 bases, with 8 bases left in between. The sequenced part of the CDR3 DNA is TGTGCCAGCAGCTTAAGCGTTTCCTATGGC. It codes for CASSLSVSYG. The full CDR3 reads CASSLSVSYGYTF.

Comment on this clone: The read comes to an end 3 residues before the CDR3 does, leaving the germline J gene to fill in the end. The V and J genes are TRBV2 and TRBJ2-3; D remains unclear. The V gene lost 1 base and the J gene lost 4 bases, with 6 bases spanning the gap. The CDR3 length is 13 residues. Germline lookup yields CDR1 SNHLY and CDR2 FYNNEI. CDR3 bases read: TGTGCCAGCAGTGAAGGAGAGGCAGATACG. Translating gives CASSEGEADT. The full CDR3 sequence reads CASSEGEADTQYF.

About this clone itself: The sequence runs out 3 residues before the end of the CDR3; the remainder is reconstructed from the germline J gene. The rearrangement uses TRBV20-1 and TRBJ1-6, with no clear D. The V and J ends lost 5 bases and 3 bases respectively, with 14 bases between them. The CDR3 has 15 residues. Germline V CDR1 and CDR2: DFQATT, SNEGSKA (reference sequence). CDR3: CSAGGRDNYNSPLHF. The DNA read from the CDR3 is TGCAGTGCTGGAGGGAGAGACAACTATAATTCACCC.

Concerning this clone itself: Sequencing ends 3 residues short of the CDR3 end; the germline J gene provides the rest. The V and J genes are TRBV19 and TRBJ1-2, with TRBD1 matching over 8 bases. The V segment lost 3 bases and the J segment 4 bases; nucleotides outside the gene matches: 13. CDR1 is LNHDA, CDR2 SQIVND, per germline (reference sequence). This CDR3 is built from 17 residues. This CDR3 reads CASSIDPLGQEVYGYTF. Incomplete CDR3 DNA: TGTGCCAGTAGTATCGATCCCCTGGGACAGGAGGTCTATGGC.

Points on this clone: The read finishes 3 residues shy of the CDR3 end, and the germline J gene is used to complete it. The chain recombines TRBV7-2 with TRBJ2-7; 8 positions match TRBD1. Germline CDR1 reads SGHTA; CDR2 reads FQGNSA. V shed 5 bases and J 5 bases; nucleotides not matched to a gene: 8. This CDR3 is built from 14 residues. The CDR3 bases that were read are TGTGCCAGCAGCATCGGACAGGGAAGGGACGAG. Translation gives CASSIGQGRDE. The whole CDR3 region reads CASSIGQGRDEQYF.

With regard to this clone: The read gets to within 3 residues of the CDR3 end, and the germline J gene fills in the rest. The chain combines TRBV19 with TRBJ1-2, with D possibly matching TRBD1 (5 bases). The V and J ends lost 3 bases and 7 bases respectively, with 12 bases between them. The germline V gene encodes CDR1 LNHDA and CDR2 SQIVND (reference sequence). The CDR3 runs to 13 residues. The covered CDR3 bases are TGTGCCAGTAGTATTCTCCAGGGAATTGGC. Translating it yields CASSILQGIG. The CDR3 as a whole reads CASSILQGIGYTF.

Comment on this clone: The sequence runs out 3 residues before the end of the CDR3; the remainder is reconstructed from the germline J gene. V usage is TRBV5-1 and J usage is TRBJ2-1, with 10 nucleotides matching TRBD2. CDR3 length: 19 amino acids. In germline, CDR1 is SGHRS, CDR2 YFSETQ. Trimming removed 4 bases from V and 2 bases from J; junction bases left unmatched: 15. This CDR3 reads CASSPGAASGRGAYNEQFF. The CDR3 bases that were read are TGCGCCAGCAGCCCTGGCGCGGCTAGCGGGAGAGGAGCCTACAATGAG. Drawing the rest from reference TRBV5-1 and TRBJ2-1, the complete variable domain is KAGVTQTPRYLIKTRGQQVTLSCSPISGHRSVSWYQQTPGQGLQFLFEYFSETQRNKGNFPGRFSGRQFSNSRSEMNVSTLELGDSALYLCASSPGAASGRGAYNEQFFGPGTRLTVL.

Partial CDR3 DNA: TGTGCCAGCAGTGCCGAGAGAAAGGTTATAGATACG. Amino acids: CASSAERKVIDT. The whole CDR3 region reads CASSAERKVIDTQYF. J is TRBJ2-3 and V is TRBV6-1; no reliable D call. The CDR3 end lies 3 residues beyond the end of the read and is filled in from the germline J gene. CDR1 and CDR2 (germline): MNHNS, SASEGT. CDR3 length equals 15 residues. V lost 4 bases and J 5 bases, leaving 16 bases between the germline ends.

As regards this clone: The CDR3 end lies 3 residues beyond the end of the read and is filled in from the germline J gene. The rearrangement links TRBV20-1 to TRBJ2-7; D gene ambiguous. This CDR3 region has 10 residues. Germline V CDR1 and CDR2: DFQATT, SNEGSKA (reference sequence). With 6 bases removed from V and 5 bases from J, the gap between germline ends came to 8 bases. The CDR3 DNA, read in part, is TGCAGTGCCGCTACCAACGAG. Translating it yields CSAATNE. The full CDR3 is CSAATNEQYF.